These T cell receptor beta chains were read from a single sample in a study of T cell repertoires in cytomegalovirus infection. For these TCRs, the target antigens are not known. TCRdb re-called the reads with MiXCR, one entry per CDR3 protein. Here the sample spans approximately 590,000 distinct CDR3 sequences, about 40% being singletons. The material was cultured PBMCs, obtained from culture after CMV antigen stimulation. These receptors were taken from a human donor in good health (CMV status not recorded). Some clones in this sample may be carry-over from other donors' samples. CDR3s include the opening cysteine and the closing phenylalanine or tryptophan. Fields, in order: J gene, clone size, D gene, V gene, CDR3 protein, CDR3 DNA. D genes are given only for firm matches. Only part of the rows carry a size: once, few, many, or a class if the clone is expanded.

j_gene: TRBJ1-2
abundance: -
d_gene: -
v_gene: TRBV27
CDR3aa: CASSLGRGHGYTF
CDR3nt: TGTGCCAGCAGTTTGGGCAGGGGTCATGGCTACACCTTC

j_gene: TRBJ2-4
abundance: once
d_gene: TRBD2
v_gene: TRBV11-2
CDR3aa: CASSPLSGLVERVQYF
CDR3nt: TGTGCCAGCAGCCCACTCTCCGGACTAGTCGAGCGAGTTCAGTACTTC

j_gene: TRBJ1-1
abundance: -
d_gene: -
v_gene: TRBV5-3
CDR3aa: CASSPVSGVVTEAFF
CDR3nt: TGTGCCAGCAGCCCAGTATCCGGGGTGGTCACTGAAGCTTTCTTT

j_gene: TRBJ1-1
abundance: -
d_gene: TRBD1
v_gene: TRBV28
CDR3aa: CASSSRTGIMNTEAFF
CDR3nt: TGTGCCAGCAGTTCCCGGACAGGGATCATGAACACTGAAGCTTTCTTT

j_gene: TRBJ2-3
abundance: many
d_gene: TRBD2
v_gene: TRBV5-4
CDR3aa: CASSLTSGGANTQYF
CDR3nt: TGTGCCAGCAGCTTGACTAGCGGGGGGGCGAATACGCAGTATTTT

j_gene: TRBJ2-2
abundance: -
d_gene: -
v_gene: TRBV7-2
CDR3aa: CASSFQASSNTGELFF
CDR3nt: TGTGCCAGCAGCTTCCAGGCTAGCTCGAACACCGGGGAGCTGTTTTTT

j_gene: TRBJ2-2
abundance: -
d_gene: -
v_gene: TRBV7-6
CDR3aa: CASTGRTATGELFF
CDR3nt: TGTGCCAGCACCGGGCGGACGGCCACCGGGGAGCTGTTTTTT

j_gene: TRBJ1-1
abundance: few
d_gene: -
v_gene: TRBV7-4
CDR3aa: CASSRGGGVDVNTEAFF
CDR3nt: TGTGCCAGCAGCCGAGGGGGGGGCGTTGACGTAAACACTGAAGCTTTCTTT

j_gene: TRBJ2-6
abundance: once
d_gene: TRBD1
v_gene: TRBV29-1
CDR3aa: CSVEDGDRGQSGANVLTF
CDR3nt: TGCAGCGTTGAAGATGGGGACAGGGGGCAATCTGGGGCCAACGTCCTGACTTTC

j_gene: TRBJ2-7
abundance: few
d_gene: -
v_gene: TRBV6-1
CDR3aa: CASRGGGGAHSYEQYF
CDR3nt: TGTGCCAGCAGGGGTGGAGGAGGGGCCCACTCCTACGAGCAGTACTTC

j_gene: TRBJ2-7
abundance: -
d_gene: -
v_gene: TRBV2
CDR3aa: CASTPTRVSEQYF
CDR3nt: TGTGCCAGCACTCCGACCAGGGTCAGCGAGCAGTACTTC

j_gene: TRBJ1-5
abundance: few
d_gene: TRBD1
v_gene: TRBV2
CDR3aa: CASMYGTAGGPQHF
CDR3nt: TGTGCCAGCATGTACGGGACAGCCGGTGGACCCCAGCATTTT

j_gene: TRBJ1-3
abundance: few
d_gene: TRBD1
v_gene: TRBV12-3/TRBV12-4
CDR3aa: CASSRQGWSGNTIYF
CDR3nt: TGTGCCAGCAGCCGACAGGGGTGGTCTGGAAACACCATATATTTT

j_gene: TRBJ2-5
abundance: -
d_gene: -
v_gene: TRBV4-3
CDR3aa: CASSHNDRDQETQYF
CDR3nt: TGCGCCAGCAGCCATAACGACAGAGACCAAGAGACCCAGTACTTC

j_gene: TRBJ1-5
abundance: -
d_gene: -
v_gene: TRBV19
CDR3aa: CASRPTGNQPQHF
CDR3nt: TGTGCCAGTAGACCGACAGGTAATCAGCCCCAGCATTTT

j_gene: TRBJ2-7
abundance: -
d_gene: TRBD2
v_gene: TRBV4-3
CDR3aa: CASSQEASGSGEQYF
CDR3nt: TGCGCCAGCAGCCAAGAGGCTAGCGGGAGTGGAGAGCAGTACTTC

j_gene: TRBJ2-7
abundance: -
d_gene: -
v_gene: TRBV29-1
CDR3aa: CSVERTGATYEQYF
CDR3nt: TGCAGCGTTGAAAGGACCGGGGCCACCTACGAGCAGTACTTC

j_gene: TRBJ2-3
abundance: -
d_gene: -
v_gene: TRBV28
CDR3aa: CASSLVGSITQDTQYF
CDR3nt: TGTGCCAGCAGTTTAGTGGGTAGCATCACACAAGATACGCAGTATTTT

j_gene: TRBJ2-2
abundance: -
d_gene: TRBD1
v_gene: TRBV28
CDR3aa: CASSTGGSTGELFF
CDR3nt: TGTGCCAGTTCGACAGGGGGCTCAACCGGGGAGCTGTTTTTT

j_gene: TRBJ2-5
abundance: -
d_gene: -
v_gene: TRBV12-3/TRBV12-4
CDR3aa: CASGDNGETQYF
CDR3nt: TGTGCCAGCGGGGATAACGGAGAGACCCAGTACTTC

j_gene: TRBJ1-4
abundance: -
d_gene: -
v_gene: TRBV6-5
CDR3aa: CASSLREAGEKLFF
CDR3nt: TGTGCCAGCAGTCTCAGGGAGGCGGGCGAAAAACTGTTTTTT

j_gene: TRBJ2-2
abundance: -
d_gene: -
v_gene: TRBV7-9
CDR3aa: CASSLEGYTGELFF
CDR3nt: TGTGCCAGCAGCTTAGAGGGATACACCGGGGAGCTGTTTTTT

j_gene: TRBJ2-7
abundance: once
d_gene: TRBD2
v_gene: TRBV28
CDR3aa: CASSGTMSSYEQYF
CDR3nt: TGTGCCAGTTCCGGGACTATGAGCTCCTACGAGCAGTACTTC

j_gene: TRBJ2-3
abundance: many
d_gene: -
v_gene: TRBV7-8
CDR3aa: CASSLALMGGPGTDTQYF
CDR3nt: TGTGCCAGCAGCTTAGCTTTGATGGGGGGGCCCGGGACAGATACGCAGTATTTT

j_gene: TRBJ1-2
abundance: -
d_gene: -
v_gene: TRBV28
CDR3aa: CASSPLTRGYTF
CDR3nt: TGTGCCAGCAGTCCGTTGACTCGTGGCTACACCTTC

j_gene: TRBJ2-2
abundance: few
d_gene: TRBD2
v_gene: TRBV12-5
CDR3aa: CASGLVPGLAGTGELFF
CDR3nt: TGTGCTAGTGGTTTGGTCCCCGGACTAGCGGGGACCGGGGAGCTGTTTTTT

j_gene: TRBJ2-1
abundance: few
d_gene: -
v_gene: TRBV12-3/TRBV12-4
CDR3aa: CASSLGTVPGADEQFF
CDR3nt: TGTGCCAGCAGTTTGGGAACGGTCCCGGGCGCGGATGAGCAGTTCTTC

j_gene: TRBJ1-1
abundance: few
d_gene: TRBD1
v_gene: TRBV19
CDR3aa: CASTLDRYTEAFF
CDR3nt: TGTGCCAGTACCCTGGACAGGTACACTGAAGCTTTCTTT

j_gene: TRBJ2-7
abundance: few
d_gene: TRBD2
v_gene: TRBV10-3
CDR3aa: CAISEVGAGPYEQYF
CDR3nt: TGTGCCATCAGTGAGGTCGGAGCGGGGCCCTACGAGCAGTACTTC